These T cell receptor beta chains were read from a single sample in a study of shared clonotypes between healthy human individuals. Profiled with immunoSEQ multiplex PCR; TCRdb holds only in-frame clones, not every one. The sample lists 450,000 to 500,000 clones, 70% to 85% occurring once. Specimen: PBMCs. The receptors stem from a woman aged 35 to 49 in good health. Some clones in this sample may be carry-over from other donors' samples. CDR3s include the opening cysteine and the closing phenylalanine or tryptophan. A D gene is named only where the DNA matches it firmly. Rows may omit the clone size; those that give it use once, few, many or a size class.

V	D	size	J	CDR3	DNA
TRBV7-9	-	once	TRBJ2-7	CASSLIGTASEQYF	TGTGCCAGCAGCTTAATAGGGACTGCCAGCGAGCAGTACTTC
TRBV28	TRBD1	-	TRBJ2-3	CASSYAGTGTDTQYF	TGTGCCAGCAGTTACGCCGGGACAGGCACAGATACGCAGTATTTT
TRBV11-3	-	-	TRBJ2-3	CASSSTVFPASADTQYF	TGTGCCAGCAGCTCGACCGTGTTCCCCGCTAGCGCAGATACGCAGTATTTT
TRBV11-1	-	-	TRBJ2-7	CASSSWGGHDEQYF	TGTGCCAGCAGCTCGTGGGGGGGGCACGACGAGCAGTACTTC
TRBV30	-	-	TRBJ2-5	CAWRAEETQYF	TGTGCCTGGAGGGCCGAAGAGACCCAGTACTTC
TRBV7-8	-	once	TRBJ1-1	CAVERTASNTEAFF	TGTGCCGTCGAAAGGACAGCTTCGAACACTGAAGCTTTCTTT
TRBV5-4	-	-	TRBJ2-5	CASSQGREAGGETQYF	TGTGCCAGCAGCCAAGGTCGAGAAGCAGGGGGGGAGACCCAGTACTTC
TRBV7-2	-	-	TRBJ2-3	CASSLAPNTDTQYF	TGTGCCAGCAGCTTAGCACCAAACACAGATACGCAGTATTTT
TRBV5-8	-	-	TRBJ1-1	CASSLRDTLNTEAFF	TGTGCCAGCAGCTTGAGGGACACTTTGAACACTGAAGCTTTCTTT
TRBV5-1	-	-	TRBJ1-1	CASSRDSALGEAFF	TGCGCCAGCAGCCGAGACAGCGCCCTGGGTGAAGCTTTCTTT
TRBV11-1	-	-	TRBJ2-5	CASTKGRSHNQETQYF	TGTGCCAGCACCAAGGGGCGTAGTCACAATCAAGAGACCCAGTACTTC
TRBV28	TRBD1	-	TRBJ1-4	CASSPSQGGREKLFF	TGTGCCAGCAGCCCTTCACAGGGGGGACGTGAAAAACTGTTTTTT
TRBV6-1	TRBD1	-	TRBJ1-1	CASSEALGQGGSEAFF	TGTGCCAGCAGTGAAGCGCTTGGGCAGGGGGGCTCTGAAGCTTTCTTT
TRBV10-3	TRBD1	few	TRBJ1-1	CAISGEGAHTEAFF	TGTGCCATCAGTGGGGAGGGGGCGCACACTGAAGCTTTCTTT
TRBV28	-	-	TRBJ2-1	CASSPANEQFF	TGTGCCAGCAGTCCTGCGAATGAGCAGTTCTTC
TRBV5-6	TRBD2	-	TRBJ2-1	CASATSGVYNEQFF	TGTGCCAGCGCGACTAGCGGGGTCTACAATGAGCAGTTCTTC
TRBV2	-	-	TRBJ1-1	CASSVVQVGTEAFF	TGTGCCAGCAGTGTCGTACAGGTTGGTACTGAAGCTTTCTTT
TRBV21-1	-	few	TRBJ2-5	CASSKQGNETQYF	TGTGCCAGCAGCAAGCAAGGGAACGAGACCCAGTACTTC
TRBV7-6	TRBD2	-	TRBJ2-1	CASSIGLAGGNNEQFF	TGTGCCAGCAGCATTGGACTAGCGGGAGGTAACAATGAGCAGTTCTTC
TRBV2	-	many	TRBJ2-1	CASRRVLGEQFF	TGTGCCAGCAGACGCGTTTTGGGTGAGCAGTTCTTC